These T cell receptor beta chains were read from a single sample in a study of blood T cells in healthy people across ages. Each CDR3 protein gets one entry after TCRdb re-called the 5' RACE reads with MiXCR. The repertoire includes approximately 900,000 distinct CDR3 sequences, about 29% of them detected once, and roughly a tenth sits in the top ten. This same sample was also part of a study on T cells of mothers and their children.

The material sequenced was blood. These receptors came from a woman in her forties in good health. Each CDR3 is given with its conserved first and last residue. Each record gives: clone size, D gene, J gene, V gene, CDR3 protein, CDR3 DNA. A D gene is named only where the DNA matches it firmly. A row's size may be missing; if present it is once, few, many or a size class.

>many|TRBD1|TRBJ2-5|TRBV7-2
CASSWDRYQETQYF
TGTGCCAGCAGCTGGGACAGGTACCAAGAGACCCAGTACTTC
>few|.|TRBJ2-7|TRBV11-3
CASRGTGEQYF
TGTGCCAGCAGGGGTACGGGGGAGCAGTACTTC
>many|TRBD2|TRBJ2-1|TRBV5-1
CASSLAAGGTYEQFF
TGCGCCAGCAGCTTGGCCGCGGGGGGAACCTATGAGCAGTTCTTC
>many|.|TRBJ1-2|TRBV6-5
CASSYGGGGYTF
TGTGCCAGCAGTTACGGGGGGGGTGGCTACACCTTC
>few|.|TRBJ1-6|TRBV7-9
CASSFERGMDNSPLHF
TGTGCCAGCAGCTTCGAGAGGGGGATGGATAATTCACCCCTCCACTTT
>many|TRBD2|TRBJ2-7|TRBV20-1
CSPGGGVEQYF
TGCAGCCCGGGGGGGGGTGTAGAGCAGTACTTC
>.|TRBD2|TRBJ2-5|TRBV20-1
CSATTSGGLGTQYF
TGCAGTGCAACGACTAGCGGGGGTCTAGGGACCCAGTACTTC
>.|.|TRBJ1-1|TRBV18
CASSPTSRNTEAFF
TGTGCCAGCTCACCAACAAGCAGGAACACTGAAGCTTTCTTT
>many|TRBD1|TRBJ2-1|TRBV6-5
CASSPDRGFYNEQFF
TGTGCCAGCAGTCCGGACAGGGGTTTCTACAATGAGCAGTTCTTC
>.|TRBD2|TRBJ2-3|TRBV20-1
CSATQGLAGDSQYF
TGCAGTGCTACACAAGGACTAGCGGGGGACTCTCAGTATTTT
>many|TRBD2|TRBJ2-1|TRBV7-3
CASSPKGGGGYNEQFF
TGTGCCAGCAGCCCAAAAGGCGGGGGGGGTTACAATGAGCAGTTCTTC
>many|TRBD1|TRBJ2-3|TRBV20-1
CSASAPSGGSNTDTQYF
TGCAGTGCTAGTGCCCCCTCAGGGGGCTCTAACACAGATACGCAGTATTTT
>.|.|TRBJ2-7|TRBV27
CASRTNKGGIEQYF
TGTGCCAGTCGAACCAATAAGGGGGGGATCGAGCAGTACTTC
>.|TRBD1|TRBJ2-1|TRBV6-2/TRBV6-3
CASSVGTGVSDEQFF
TGTGCCAGCAGCGTTGGGACAGGGGTTTCCGATGAGCAGTTCTTC
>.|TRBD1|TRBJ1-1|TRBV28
CASSPGGSSSLAFF
TGTGCCAGCAGTCCAGGGGGCTCATCCTCCTTGGCTTTCTTT
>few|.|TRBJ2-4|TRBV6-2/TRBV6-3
CASSSRPGGKNIQYF
TGTGCCAGCAGTTCCCGACCTGGAGGCAAAAACATTCAGTACTTC
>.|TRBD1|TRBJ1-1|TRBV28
CASTRPGGGSYTEAFF
TGTGCCAGCACCCGCCCAGGGGGAGGGTCCTACACTGAAGCTTTCTTT
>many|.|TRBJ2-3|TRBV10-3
CAIGGYRPSTDTQYF
TGTGCCATCGGGGGCTACCGGCCCAGCACAGATACGCAGTATTTT
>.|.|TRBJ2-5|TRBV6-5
CASSYSPAGTQETQYF
TGTGCCAGCAGTTACTCCCCGGCAGGGACCCAAGAGACCCAGTACTTC
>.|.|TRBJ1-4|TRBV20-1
CSATGPRNEKRFF
TGCAGTGCTACGGGACCGAGAAATGAAAAACGGTTTTTT
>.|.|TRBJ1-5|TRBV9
CASSVGGNDNQPQHF
TGTGCCAGCAGCGTAGGAGGGAATGACAATCAGCCCCAGCATTTT
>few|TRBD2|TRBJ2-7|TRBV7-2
CASSLVTGGAFYEQYF
TGTGCCAGCAGCCTGGTCACCGGGGGGGCCTTCTACGAGCAGTACTTC